This T cell receptor (beta chain) was retrieved from a study of T cell responses to AZD1222 COVID-19 vaccine (dated by TCRdb to the early 2020s). With respect to the entire study: TCR sequencing covered some 250 trial participants: nearly 210 given two doses of AZD1222 and 26 given two doses of MenACWY control vaccine. Trial participants were enrolled into age subgroups of 18-55, 56-69 and 70-plus years, which contained about 150, 27 and 61 TCR-sequenced participants, respectively. Points the paper makes about the study in general: In the small 56-69-year group, the increase in depth fell short of significance, most likely because of low power. Nearly half of unique spike-specific TCRs reportedly recognized epitopes outside regions mutated in the B.1.351 and B.1.1.7 variants. Conclusions about previously exposed vaccinees are limited, since just six AZD1222 recipients were seropositive for SARS-CoV-2 at baseline. After two AZD1222 doses, both the breadth and the depth of spike-specific TCRs were significantly higher than at day 0 and than in MenACWY recipients. No day 14 peak-response samples were available, so repertoires were characterized only after the peak T cell response. The vaccine-associated CD4 TCRs covered the entire spike protein, and the dominant responses fell in regions 160-218 and 743-854. Participants were mostly white British and included more females than males, and it was suggested by the authors that clonal diversity may have been underestimated.

The CDR3 regions of human TCRbeta chains were analyzed by immunosequencing. The source study handled its data this way. Repertoire TCRs were matched against a reference library of SARS-CoV-2-specific TCRs generated with the MIRA antigen-specificity platform. Breadth was defined as the fraction of unique TCRs that were SARS-CoV-2-associated. Depth was defined as the fraction of total T cells that were SARS-CoV-2-associated. Using the MIRA data, each spike-specific TCR was mapped to the spike region that the TCR reacts to and placed in a CD4 or CD8 class. Log10-transformed breadth and depth values were compared by one-way ANOVA with Sidak's multiple comparisons tests. The immuneACCESS repertoire file appears here via TCRdb, limited to in-frame rearrangements. These files lack a portion of the clones; in checked studies, under half of the deficit traces to unresolved V genes, and the cause of the others is not known. V, J and clone size were drawn from that table, and D and trimming were deduced from the DNA. The sample table holds about 150,000 clones, of which around 86% were seen once. The ten most abundant clones make up about 3.8% of the sample.

Only one count was recorded for this clone. No cognate antigen has been identified for it. Per-base qualities were not stored, and no clone one base away is much larger. The time point tag for this specimen amounts to: baseline before first vaccination. This sample's treatment or condition label indicates: meningococcal conjugate vaccine given as trial control. Samples from vaccinated people were obtained from the UK trials COV001 and COV002, which included a single-blind randomized controlled phase 2/3 trial of AZD1222 (ChAdOx1 nCoV-19) in healthy adults. For TCRbeta chain sequencing, PBMC samples were collected from trial participants at day 0 and at day 28 after the second dose. The sequenced sample was peripheral blood, obtained on day 0 of MenACWY control vaccination. The sequence derives from an adult in good health.

The CDR3 protein is CASSDSGWGYEQYV. The base sequence is TGTGCCAGCAGTGACAGTGGTTGGGGTTACGAGCAGTACGTC. This chain is built from TRBV28 and TRBJ2-7, and TRBD1 may be the D gene, going by 5 matching bases. As encoded in the germline V gene, CDR1 is MDHEN while CDR2 is SYDVKM. Its CDR3 holds 14 amino acids, cysteine through valine. Only CDR3 DNA is held: 42 bases, read in frame from base 1. The V and J ends are trimmed by 5 bases and 4 bases, leaving 15 bases between them.